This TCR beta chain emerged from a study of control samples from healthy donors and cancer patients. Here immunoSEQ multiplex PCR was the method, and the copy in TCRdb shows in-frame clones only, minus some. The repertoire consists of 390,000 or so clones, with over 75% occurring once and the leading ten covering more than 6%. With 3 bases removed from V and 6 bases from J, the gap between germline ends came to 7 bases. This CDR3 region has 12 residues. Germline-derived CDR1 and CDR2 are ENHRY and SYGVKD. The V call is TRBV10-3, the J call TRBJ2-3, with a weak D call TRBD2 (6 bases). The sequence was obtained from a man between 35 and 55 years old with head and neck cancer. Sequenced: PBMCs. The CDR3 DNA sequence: TGTGCCATCAGTGATCGGGGGGATACGCAGTATTTT. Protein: CAISDRGDTQYF.